A selection of T cell receptor beta chains follows, all from one sample in a study of T cell repertoires in cytomegalovirus infection. One entry per CDR3 protein results from TCRdb running MiXCR on the reads. Of roughly 730,000 distinct CDR3 sequences listed, 30% to 40% are singletons. No antigen has been assigned to these receptors. The sample was cultured PBMCs, taken from culture after CMV antigen stimulation. The receptors shown here come from a human donor in good health (CMV status not recorded). Some clones in this sample may be carry-over from other donors' samples. Each CDR3 is given with its conserved first and last residue. Fields, in order: D gene, J gene, V gene, clone size, CDR3 DNA, CDR3 protein. The D gene is left open where the match is weak. For some rows the clone size is stated as once, few or many, or as a class when expanded; others skip it.

TRBD1	TRBJ1-1	TRBV7-2	many	TGTGCCAGCAGCCCCCGGACAGGGGCAGCCACTGAAGCTTTCTTT	CASSPRTGAATEAFF
TRBD2	TRBJ2-5	TRBV2	NA	TGTGCCAGCAGTGAAGCACTAGCGGGGGACCAAGAGACCCAGTACTTC	CASSEALAGDQETQYF
TRBD2	TRBJ2-1	TRBV19	NA	TGTGCCAGTAGTATAACCGGGGGGAATGAGCAGTTCTTC	CASSITGGNEQFF
TRBD1	TRBJ2-5	TRBV10-3	NA	TGTGCCATCAGTGACCTGGACAGGGATCACCAAGAGACCCAGTACTTC	CAISDLDRDHQETQYF
NA	TRBJ2-6	TRBV5-1	few	TGCGCCAGCAGCCGAGGGGCCCGCTCTGGGGCCAACGTCCTGACTTTC	CASSRGARSGANVLTF
NA	TRBJ2-2	TRBV10-3	NA	TGTGCCATCAATCCCGGTATAGACACCGGGGAGCTGTTTTTT	CAINPGIDTGELFF
TRBD2	TRBJ2-1	TRBV5-4	few	TGTGCCAGCAGCTCGCCTTGGAAGCGGGGGGTAAATGAGCAGTTCTTC	CASSSPWKRGVNEQFF
NA	TRBJ2-3	TRBV20-1	few	TGCAGTGCTAGGCTAGTAAGCACAGATACGCAGTATTTT	CSARLVSTDTQYF
NA	TRBJ2-2	TRBV7-2	few	TGTGCCAGCAGCGGCGAAAGAGATACCGGGGAGCTGTTTTTT	CASSGERDTGELFF
TRBD1	TRBJ1-1	TRBV7-6	NA	TGTGCCAGCAGCGCCCGGGACAGTGGGAACACTGAAGCTTTCTTT	CASSARDSGNTEAFF
NA	TRBJ1-4	TRBV30	NA	TGTGCCTGGAGTTTTCAGGGAAACGAAAAACTGTTTTTT	CAWSFQGNEKLFF
NA	TRBJ1-1	TRBV6-8	NA	TGTGCCAGCAGTTACGCCTCGGGGGGGGGAGATGAAGCTTTCTTT	CASSYASGGGDEAFF
TRBD2	TRBJ2-3	TRBV7-2	few	TGTGCCAGCAGCTTATCGCGGGGGGGCCAAGATACGCAGTATTTT	CASSLSRGGQDTQYF
NA	TRBJ2-5	TRBV7-2	many	TGTGCCAGCAGCTTCTCGCGGACCCAGTACTTC	CASSFSRTQYF
NA	TRBJ2-1	TRBV12-3/TRBV12-4	few	TGTGCCAGCGGGGCAGCGGCGGGGTTCTACAATGAGCAGTTCTTC	CASGAAAGFYNEQFF
NA	TRBJ2-7	TRBV6-2/TRBV6-3	few	TGTGCCAGCAGTTCGAACCGGGACGGACCCCACGAGCAGTACTTC	CASSSNRDGPHEQYF
TRBD1	TRBJ1-2	TRBV12-3/TRBV12-4	few	TGTGCCAGCAGTCCTCAGGGGGGGGGCAACTATGGCTACACCTTC	CASSPQGGGNYGYTF
NA	TRBJ1-5	TRBV4-1	NA	TGCGCCAGCAGCCAACCTACGGGGCCCAATCAGCCCCAGCATTTT	CASSQPTGPNQPQHF
TRBD2	TRBJ2-7	TRBV7-2	NA	TGTGCCAGCAGCTTAGAAGTAGCGGGCAACTACGAGCAGTACTTC	CASSLEVAGNYEQYF
NA	TRBJ2-7	TRBV6-5	NA	TGTGCCAGCAGTTACTCGACGACAGGAAGCTCCTACGAGCAGTACTTC	CASSYSTTGSSYEQYF
NA	TRBJ2-5	TRBV12-3/TRBV12-4	NA	TGTGCCAGCAGTTTCGGCGGAAACCCGGGAGAGACCCAGTACTTC	CASSFGGNPGETQYF
NA	TRBJ1-2	TRBV4-3	NA	TGCGCCAGCAGCCAAGAAGGAGGGGGGGGCTACACCTTC	CASSQEGGGGYTF
TRBD1	TRBJ1-5	TRBV28	few	TGTGCCAGCAGTCCCTCCGGGACAGGGGGTGGTCAGCCCCAGCATTTT	CASSPSGTGGGQPQHF
TRBD1	TRBJ1-5	TRBV7-2	many	TGTGCCAGCAGCTTGAGAGGGACAGGGGGCATTAATCAGCCCCAGCATTTT	CASSLRGTGGINQPQHF
TRBD2	TRBJ2-1	TRBV4-1	few	TGCGCCAGCAGCCCACGACTAGCGGGAGGAAAGAGCTCCTACAATGAGCAGTTCTTC	CASSPRLAGGKSSYNEQFF
NA	TRBJ1-2	TRBV4-1	few	TGCGCCAGCAGCCAAGGAGTCCCAGGAGCGCAACCCTATGGCTACACCTTC	CASSQGVPGAQPYGYTF
NA	TRBJ2-1	TRBV20-1	few	TGCAGTGCTAGTCACTTCCGGGACAACTCCTACAATGAGCAGTTCTTC	CSASHFRDNSYNEQFF
NA	TRBJ1-5	TRBV6-2/TRBV6-3	NA	TGTGCCAGCCGAAGGGTCGGGGGAAATCAGCCCCAGCATTTT	CASRRVGGNQPQHF
TRBD2	TRBJ2-2	TRBV18	NA	TGTGCCAGCTCACCACCGGCTAGCGGGACATACACCGGGGAGCTGTTTTTT	CASSPPASGTYTGELFF
TRBD2	TRBJ2-3	TRBV10-3	few	TGTGCCATCGGGCCAGGGCGGGACTACACAGATACGCAGTATTTT	CAIGPGRDYTDTQYF
NA	TRBJ2-3	TRBV7-9	NA	TGTGCCAGCACTTCCGGGACAGATACGCAGTATTTT	CASTSGTDTQYF
NA	TRBJ1-5	TRBV4-1	NA	TGCGCCAGCAGCCACTCCCGCAATCAGCCCCAGCATTTT	CASSHSRNQPQHF
NA	TRBJ2-5	TRBV20-1	few	TGCAGTGCTAGAGATCCCGTCGGGCTAGGAGAGGAGACCCAGTACTTC	CSARDPVGLGEETQYF
TRBD1	TRBJ2-7	TRBV7-2	many	TGTGCCAGCAGCTTAAACAGGGGGCCCTACGAGCAGTACTTC	CASSLNRGPYEQYF
TRBD2	TRBJ2-1	TRBV20-1	NA	TGCAGTGCTAGCAAAGGTAGCGGGTTCTATGAGCAGTTCTTC	CSASKGSGFYEQFF
NA	TRBJ1-6	TRBV18	NA	TGTGCCAGCTCACCCCAGGGAACGGCCTTATTTTCACCCCTCCACTTT	CASSPQGTALFSPLHF
NA	TRBJ2-4	TRBV7-2	few	TGTGCCAGCAGCTTAGCGCAGGAAAACATTCAGTACTTC	CASSLAQENIQYF
NA	TRBJ2-7	TRBV19	NA	TGTGCCAGTAGTATTACGGACAGTGCCTACGAGAAGTACTTC	CASSITDSAYEKYF
TRBD2	TRBJ2-3	TRBV12-3/TRBV12-4	NA	TGTGCCAGCAGTCCAGGGACTAGCAGGGCAGATACGCAGTATTTT	CASSPGTSRADTQYF
NA	TRBJ1-1	TRBV5-1	NA	TGCGCCAGCAGCTTGGGCGTGGGGGGAGACACTGAAGCTTTCTTT	CASSLGVGGDTEAFF
TRBD1	TRBJ2-7	TRBV6-5	many	TGTGCCAGCAGTCGCGACAGGGGTACCTACGAGCAGTACTTC	CASSRDRGTYEQYF
NA	TRBJ2-2	TRBV2	few	TGTGCCAGCAGTCCTAGACTAAACACCGGGGAGCTGTTTTTT	CASSPRLNTGELFF
TRBD2	TRBJ2-3	TRBV7-2	many	TGTGCCAGCAGCTTAGGGACTAGCGGGAGGGCAGATACGCAGTATTTT	CASSLGTSGRADTQYF
NA	TRBJ2-7	TRBV11-3	few	TGTGCCAGCAGCGCGCAACCTCAGGGGGGCGAGCAGTACTTC	CASSAQPQGGEQYF
NA	TRBJ2-7	TRBV12-3/TRBV12-4	NA	TGTGCCAGCAGTTTAGCGGGCACGAGCACCTACGAGCAGTACTTC	CASSLAGTSTYEQYF
NA	TRBJ1-6	TRBV6-5	NA	TGTGCCAGCAGTTATAAAAGCGTCCCAGGGGTTAATTCACCCCTCCACTTT	CASSYKSVPGVNSPLHF